This entry lists 9 T cell receptor beta chains sequenced from one sample in a study of persistence of HIV-infected CD4 T cells. Stimulation used 10 ug/mL lysate from CMV-infected fibroblasts. CD40L-negative CD69-negative CD45RO-high memory CD4+ T cells were sorted as populations depleted of antigen-responding cells. The antigens of these receptors remain unknown. The libraries were made with immunoSEQ version 4 in survey mode. The method was immunoSEQ multiplex PCR; TCRdb's version includes in-frame clones alone and lacks a portion of them. Here the sample spans 25,000 to 30,000 clones, around 80% being singletons. This specimen consisted of CD4+ T cells sorted from PBMCs after approximately 19-hour stimulation, obtained from a patient who received antiretroviral therapy. The receptors were sampled from an adult man with HIV who was CMV-seropositive.

This chain joins TRBV20-1 and TRBJ2-7, with a tentative D call TRBD1 (6 bases). This CDR3 spans 11 amino acids. Germline CDR1 is DFQATT and CDR2 is SNEGSKA (reference sequence). Between the trimmed V and J ends, which lost 6 bases and 1 base, there was a span of 7 bases. The DNA of the CDR3 is TGCAGTGCGAGGGGGTCCTACGAGCAGTACTTC. This gives the protein CSARGSYEQYF.

The V gene is TRBV28, the J gene TRBJ2-6; 9 nucleotides line up with TRBD1. This CDR3 has 16 residues. Unmatched junction bases numbered 4, after V lost 6 bases and J lost 1 base. The germline V gene encodes CDR1 MDHEN and CDR2 SYDVKM. The CDR3 protein is CASSGTGRSGANVLTF. CDR3 nucleotides: TGTGCCAGCAGCGGGACAGGGAGGTCTGGGGCCAACGTCCTGACTTTC.

This rearrangement joins TRBV10-1 to TRBJ2-1; 10 nucleotides align to TRBD1. The CDR3 spans 12 residues. Per the germline V gene, CDR1 is WNHNN and CDR2 is SYGVQD (reference sequence). Trimming at V came to 6 bases and at J to 8 bases, leaving 1 base not matched to a gene. The CDR3 DNA is TGCGCCAGCAGCGGACAGGGGGATGAGCAGTTCTTC. It encodes CASSGQGDEQFF.

The chain carries TRBV7-2 and TRBJ2-1, with TRBD1 as a possible D gene (6 bases). CDR1 and CDR2 (germline): SGHTA, FQGNSA. V lost 1 base and J lost 1, with 11 bases in between. The CDR3 is 16 residues long. As DNA, the CDR3 is TGTGCCAGCAGCTTAGTAGGCACAGGGTCCTACAATGAGCAGTTCTTC. It is translated as CASSLVGTGSYNEQFF.

The chain recombines TRBV5-4 with TRBJ1-2; a weak D match, TRBD1 (5 bases). The germline CDR1 and CDR2 sequences are SGHNT and YYREEE (reference sequence). The CDR3 is 13 amino acids. V was shortened by 4 bases and J by 2 bases, with 9 bases between the two germline ends. The CDR3, as DNA: TGTGCCAGCAGCCGGGACGTAAACTATGGCTACACCTTC. This sequence encodes CASSRDVNYGYTF.

The chain recombines TRBV7-8 with TRBJ1-2; 9 bases agree with TRBD1. Trimming removed 3 bases from V and 5 bases from J; junction bases left unmatched: 4. CDR3 length: 14 residues. CDR1 and CDR2 from the germline V gene are SGHVS and FQNEAQ. CDR3 residues: CASSFEQGAYGYTF. For the CDR3, the DNA is TGTGCCAGCAGCTTCGAACAGGGGGCTTATGGCTACACCTTC.

The rearrangement links TRBV6-5 to TRBJ2-4; D uncertain. CDR1 and CDR2 (germline): MNHEY, SVGAGI. The CDR3 has 14 amino acids. V gave up 0 bases and J gave up 4 bases, with 7 bases separating them. DNA of the CDR3: TGTGCCAGCAGTTACTCATTGGCAAAAAACATTCAGTACTTC. Translating it yields CASSYSLAKNIQYF.

The chain has TRBV18 and TRBJ2-2; tentatively, D is TRBD1 (6 bases). Trimming took 0 bases from V and 7 from J, leaving 12 bases between them. The germline gives CDR1 KGHSH, CDR2 LQKENI. The CDR3 is 15 amino acids. The CDR3 DNA follows: TGTGCCAGCTCACCACCTACCAGGGGAGACGGGGAGCTGTTTTTT. This translates into CASSPPTRGDGELFF. Full variable domain (rest looked up from reference TRBV18 and TRBJ2-2): NAGVMQNPRHLVRRRGQEARLRCSPMKGHSHVYWYRQLPEEGLKFMVYLQKENIIDESGMPKERFSAEFPKEGPSILRIQQVVRGDSAAYFCASSPPTRGDGELFFGEGSRLTVL.

The chain carries TRBV2 and TRBJ2-7; 10 nucleotides agree with TRBD1. The CDR3 spans 15 residues. CDR1 and CDR2 from the germline V gene are SNHLY and FYNNEI. V gave up 8 bases and J gave up 5 bases; unmatched junction bases: 12. Written as DNA, the CDR3 is TGTGCCAGCTCCGGAGGGAGGACAGGGGGGGACGAGCAGTACTTC. This gives the protein CASSGGRTGGDEQYF. Combining the CDR3 with reference TRBV2 and TRBJ2-7 gives the whole variable domain EPEVTQTPSHQVTQMGQEVILRCVPISNHLYFYWYRQILGQKVEFLVSFYNNEISEKSEIFDDQFSVERPDGSNFTLKIRSTKLEDSAMYFCASSGGRTGGDEQYFGPGTRLTVT.